This record looks at one TCR beta chain sequence and its context. Its antigen is as yet unknown. This entry comes from a study of human T cells and chemical hapten exposure. Overall study findings and caveats: There was no change with DPC sensitization in TCRs above 1 in 1000 frequency.

Unfractionated whole blood yielded the extracted total RNA. The CDR3 extends over 16 amino acids. Germline V CDR1 and CDR2: DFQATT, SNEGSKA (reference sequence). V shed 3 bases and J 7 bases; nucleotides not matched to a gene: 12. Each CDR3 protein is one row after TCRdb ran MiXCR on the 5' RACE reads. This sample has under 150,000 distinct CDR3 sequences; around a fifth occur once, and the top ten carry about 3%. This sequence originates from a human donor in good health. This rearrangement joins TRBV20-1 to TRBJ1-6; 7 nucleotides agree with TRBD1. The CDR3 spells CSARPGGATFNSPLHF. The CDR3 DNA reads TGCAGTGCTAGGCCAGGGGGGGCCACTTTCAATTCACCCCTCCACTTT.